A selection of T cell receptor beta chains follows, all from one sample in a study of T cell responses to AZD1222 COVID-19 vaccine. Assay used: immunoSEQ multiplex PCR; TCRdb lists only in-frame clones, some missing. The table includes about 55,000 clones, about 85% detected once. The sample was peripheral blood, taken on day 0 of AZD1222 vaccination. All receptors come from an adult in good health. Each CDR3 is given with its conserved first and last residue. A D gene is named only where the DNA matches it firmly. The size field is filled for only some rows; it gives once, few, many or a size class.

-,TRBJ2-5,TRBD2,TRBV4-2,TGTGCCAGCAGCCAAGGTTTAGCGGGGGATTGGGAGACCCAGTACTTC,CASSQGLAGDWETQYF
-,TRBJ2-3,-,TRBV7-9,TGTGCCAGCAGCTTAGTTGAGGGGGGAGATACGCAGTATTTT,CASSLVEGGDTQYF
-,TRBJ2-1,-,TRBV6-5,TGTGCCAGCAGCGAGCCGGGGGCCTACAATGAGCAGTTCTTC,CASSEPGAYNEQFF
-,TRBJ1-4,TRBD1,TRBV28,TGTGCCAGCAGTTTAGGACAGGGGTTTAATGAAAAACTGTTTTTT,CASSLGQGFNEKLFF
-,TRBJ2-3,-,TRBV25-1,TGTGCCAGCACCGAGCAGGGCAATACGCAGTATTTT,CASTEQGNTQYF
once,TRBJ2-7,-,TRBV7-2,TGTGCCAGCAGCTTAATAGAGACAAAAATGGGCGAGCAGTACTTC,CASSLIETKMGEQYF
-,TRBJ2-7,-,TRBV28,TGTGCCAGCAGTTTAGGGGGGAGCTCCTACGAGCAGTACTTC,CASSLGGSSYEQYF
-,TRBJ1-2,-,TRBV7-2,TGTGCCAGCAGCTTAGCAGGGGATGGCTACACCTTC,CASSLAGDGYTF
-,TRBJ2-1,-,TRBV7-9,TGTGCCAGCAGCTCCCCGCGGACGGTGGGGAATGAGCAGTTCTTC,CASSSPRTVGNEQFF
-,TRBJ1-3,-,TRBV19,TGTGCCAGCCTGGATGGACAGACCTCTGGAAACACCATATATTTT,CASLDGQTSGNTIYF
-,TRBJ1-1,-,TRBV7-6,TGTGCCAGCAGCTTTGAGGAGAACACTGAAGCTTTCTTT,CASSFEENTEAFF
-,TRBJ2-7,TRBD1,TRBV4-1,TGCGCCAGCAGCCAAGATGGACAGGAGTTACAAGAGCAGTACTTC,CASSQDGQELQEQYF
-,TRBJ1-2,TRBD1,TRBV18,TGTGCCAGCTCACCACCGGGGACAGCCGGAAGGAACTATGGCTACACCTTC,CASSPPGTAGRNYGYTF
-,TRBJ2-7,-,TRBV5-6,TGTGCCAGCAGCTTGGGCGGCTACGAGCAGTACTTC,CASSLGGYEQYF
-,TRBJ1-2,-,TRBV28,TGTGCCAGCAGTCCCCCCCACGGGTCCCTTCCCAACTATGGCTACACCTTC,CASSPPHGSLPNYGYTF
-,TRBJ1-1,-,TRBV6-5,TGTGCCAGCTTGCTGAACACTGAAGCTTTCTTT,CASLLNTEAFF
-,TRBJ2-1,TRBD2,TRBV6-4,TGTGCCAGCAGTGACGGTACTAGCGGGGACAATGAGCAGTTCTTC,CASSDGTSGDNEQFF
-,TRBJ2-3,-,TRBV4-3,TGCGCCAGCAGCCAAGATCTGGTGGAGTCCACAGATACGCAGTATTTT,CASSQDLVESTDTQYF
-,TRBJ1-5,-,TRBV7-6,TGTGCCAGCAGCCCAGTGGGGGGTTATAGCAATCAGCCCCAGCATTTT,CASSPVGGYSNQPQHF
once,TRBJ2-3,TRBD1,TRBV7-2,TGTGCCAGGGGCTCCGGGACAGGGCCCATCGATACGCAGTATTTT,CARGSGTGPIDTQYF
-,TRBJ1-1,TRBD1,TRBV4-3,TGCGCCAGCAGCCAGACAGGGGTAACTGAAGCTTTCTTT,CASSQTGVTEAFF
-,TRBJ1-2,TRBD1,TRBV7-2,TGTGCCAGTACCTTGGGGTCCGGGACAGGGCTCTATGGCTACACCTTC,CASTLGSGTGLYGYTF
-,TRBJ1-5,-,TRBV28,TGTGCCAGCAGTTTTCTCCCCATCCGGACGGACAATAGCAATCAGCCCCAGCATTTT,CASSFLPIRTDNSNQPQHF
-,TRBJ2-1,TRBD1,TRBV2,TGTGCCAGCAGTGGACAGGGGCCGGGCAATGAGCAGTTCTTC,CASSGQGPGNEQFF
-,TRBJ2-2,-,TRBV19,TGTGCCAGTAGTACCCCGGATTTTGCCCCCGGGGAGCTGTTTTTT,CASSTPDFAPGELFF
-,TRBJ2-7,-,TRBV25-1,TGTGCCAGCAGTGGCAGCCGCGAGCAGTACTTC,CASSGSREQYF
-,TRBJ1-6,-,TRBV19,TGTGCCAGTGGGGACACTTATAATTCACCCCTCCACTTT,CASGDTYNSPLHF
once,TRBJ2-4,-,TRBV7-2,TGTGCCAGCAGCTTAGCGCCTAATACCAAAAACATTCAGTACTTC,CASSLAPNTKNIQYF
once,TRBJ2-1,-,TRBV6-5,TGTGCCAGCAGTTCTGAGGTGGCGGACTACAATGAGCAGTTCTTC,CASSSEVADYNEQFF
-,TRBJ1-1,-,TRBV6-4,TGTGCCAGCAGGATAACAGAGAACACTGAAGCTTTCTTT,CASRITENTEAFF
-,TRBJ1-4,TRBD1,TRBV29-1,TGCAGCGTCGCCCGGACAGGAGGAGAACTGTTTTTT,CSVARTGGELFF
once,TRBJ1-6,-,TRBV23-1,TGCGCCAGCAGTCAATCAGGTCGAGGGTTGGATAATGGTGACAATTCACCCCTCCACTTT,CASSQSGRGLDNGDNSPLHF
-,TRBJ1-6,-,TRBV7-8,TGTGCCAGCAGCTTTCTGGAAAGCTCCTATAATTCACCCCTCCACTTT,CASSFLESSYNSPLHF
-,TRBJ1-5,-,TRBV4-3,TGCGCCAGCAGCCCCGGCTTTGGGAGCAATCAGCCCCAGCATTTT,CASSPGFGSNQPQHF
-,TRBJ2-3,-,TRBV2,TGTGCCAGCACTGAATCCCATACGCAGTATTTT,CASTESHTQYF
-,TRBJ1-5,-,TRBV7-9,TGTGCCAGCAGCATTATGGGCAATCAGCCCCAGCATTTT,CASSIMGNQPQHF
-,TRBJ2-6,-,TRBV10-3,TGTGCCATCAGTGGCAGGGTTGGGAGCTCTGGGGCCAACGTCCTGACTTTC,CAISGRVGSSGANVLTF
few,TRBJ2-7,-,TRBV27,TGTGCCAGCAGCCCGGGAGCGTCCTACGAGCAGTACTTC,CASSPGASYEQYF
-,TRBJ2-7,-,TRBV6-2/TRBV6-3,TGTGCCAGCAGCCAGCAGCGTACGCAGTACTTC,CASSQQRTQYF
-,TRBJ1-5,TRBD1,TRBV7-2,TGTGCCAGCAGCTTAAGAGCCGGGACAGGGTTTCAGCCCCAGCATTTT,CASSLRAGTGFQPQHF